The 5 T cell receptor beta chains listed next were all sequenced from one sample in a study of blood T cells in healthy people across ages. It was with a sample-barcoded 5' primer and a J-beta primer mix that a second PCR of roughly 6 to 12 cycles was run. TCRdb fed the 5' RACE reads into MiXCR, producing one record per CDR3 protein. The sample carries under 1,000,000 distinct CDR3 sequences, about 42% recorded once. Sequences were obtained from blood. The receptors originated from a man at least 80 years old in good health.

The genes are TRBV7-2 and TRBJ2-1, with D possibly matching TRBD2 (5 bases). The J call may be incorrect, as the DNA end agrees better with TRBJ2-7. The CDR3 spans 14 residues. Germline V CDR1 and CDR2: SGHTA, FQGNSA. Written as DNA, the CDR3 is TGTGCCAGCAGCACTACTAGGTCCTACAATGAGCAGTACTTC. Translating gives CASSTTRSYNEQYF.

For the CDR3, the DNA is TGTGCCAGCAGCGTGTGGACGGGACGGGGTGAGCAGTTCTTC. It yields the protein CASSVWTGRGEQFF. The chain links TRBV9 to TRBJ2-1; D may correspond to TRBD1 or TRBD2 (5 bases each). The V gene's germline CDR1 is SGDLS and CDR2 YYNGEE. Trimming pared 2 bases from V and 9 bases from J, leaving 15 bases between. The CDR3 sequence is 14 residues long.

The rearrangement joins TRBV7-2 to TRBJ2-7, with D uncertain. The V and J ends lost 5 bases and 7 bases respectively, with 15 bases between them. The CDR3 sequence is 13 residues long. Germline CDR1 is SGHTA and CDR2 is FQGNSA. The CDR3 bases are TGTGCCAGCAGCCGCACGGACCTTGGGGAGCAGTACTTC. Its translation is CASSRTDLGEQYF.

The chain couples TRBV11-3 to TRBJ2-1; 9 nucleotides align to TRBD2. The CDR3 totals 16 residues. Unmatched junction bases numbered 9, after V lost 3 bases and J lost 6 bases. Per the germline V gene, CDR1 is SGHNT and CDR2 is YENEEA. Here the CDR3 DNA reads TGTGCCAGCAGCTTGAAAAGCGGGGGGTCGGCCAATGAGCAGTTCTTC. This codes for CASSLKSGGSANEQFF.

This clonotype has a count of ten or more. In DNA form, the CDR3 reads TGCAGTGCTATAGGGACAGGGAACCAAGAGACCCAGTACTTC. Its protein is CSAIGTGNQETQYF. The chain joins TRBV20-1 to TRBJ2-5; 9 positions match TRBD1. Trimming removed 4 bases from V and 0 bases from J; junction bases left unmatched: 3. CDR1 and CDR2 from the germline V gene are DFQATT and SNEGSKA (reference sequence). The CDR3 has 14 amino acids.